This record concerns one T cell receptor beta chain sequence. Its antigen is currently not known. Base-call qualities are not available, and no considerably larger clone is one nucleotide away. Genomic DNA was isolated from the sorted cells so that the TCRbeta CDR3 region could be sequenced. The immunoSEQ Assay was used to sequence the TCRbeta CDR3 regions. TCRdb stores this immuneACCESS table with in-frame sequences only. Part of the clones is absent; in the studies checked, under half of the shortfall reflects unresolved V genes, and no reason is known for the rest. The sample data list approximately 160,000 clones, and 85% to 95% of these were observed just once. Together, the top ten hold about 0.31% of the sample. These data come from a study of OX40 agonist ivuxolimab in advanced cancers. Regarding the research as a whole: Ivuxolimab, which targeted the costimulatory receptor OX40 (CD134), was an agonistic, fully human IgG2 monoclonal antibody. Intravenous ivuxolimab was administered to patients every 2 weeks at six dose levels: 0.01, 0.1, 0.3, 1.5, 3 and 10 mg/kg. The point of sequencing TCRbeta in the periphery was to test whether ivuxolimab changed TCR sequence diversity and drove clonal T-cell expansion. Of the 50 or so patients in dose escalation, about 19 had hepatocellular carcinoma, some 15 had melanoma, 9 had renal cell carcinoma and 9 had head and neck cancer. Partial responses occurred in three dose-escalation patients, of whom one had hepatocellular carcinoma and two had cutaneous melanoma. In the dose-escalation cohort, 65% to 85% of patients were male, and the mean age was approximately 60 years with a range of roughly 20 to 79. Prior anti-PD-1, anti-PD-L1 or anti-CTLA-4 therapy was permitted, and about 40% of dose-escalation patients had received checkpoint inhibitors. The monotherapy dose-escalation portion (N ≈ 50 patients) of the phase I ivuxolimab trial is reported in the paper. Study-wide conclusions, independent of this receptor: Partial responders in the 0.1-3.0 mg/kg groups had among the lowest normalized peripheral clonal expansion, especially among CD8+ T cells. Low levels of normalized T-cell clonal expansion were also shown by some nonresponding patients. After ivuxolimab, more expanded clones were found on average in CD8+ T cells than in CD4+ T cells. At doses of 0.1 to 3.0 mg/kg, clonal expansion of both CD4+ and CD8+ blood T cells was observed from baseline to week 6. Which antigens the clonally expanded peripheral T cells were specific for was not determined.

The trial excluded patients who had a history of autoimmune disease or who were on systemic immunosuppression. In every dose cohort, peripheral blood was drawn for TCR sequencing at baseline, cycle 4 day 1, and cycle 7 day 1. Samples came from an open-label, multicenter, first-in-human phase I dose-escalation trial of ivuxolimab. Adults with locally advanced or metastatic melanoma, renal cell, hepatocellular, or head and neck squamous cell carcinoma were enrolled in the trial. Before TCR sequencing, CD4+ T cells and CD8+ T cells from peripheral blood were sorted into separate populations. Spanning cysteine to phenylalanine, the CDR3 consists of 14 amino acids. Left in the record is the CDR3 DNA by itself, 42 bases read in frame from the first base. The germline V gene gives CDR1 as MNHEY and CDR2 as SVGAGI. Trimming takes 8 bases from V and 3 bases from J, and the germline ends sit 13 bases apart.

This TCR was recovered from an adult with an advanced solid tumor such as melanoma, head and neck, liver or kidney cancer. The chain employs TRBV6-5 and TRBJ1-4; the D gene cannot be resolved reliably. The source was CD4+ or CD8+ T cells sorted from blood, collected in a trial of the OX40 agonist ivuxolimab. The sequenced DNA: TGTGCCAGCCGGGCGGGTCCGGCTAATGAAAAACTGTTTTTT. The resulting protein is CASRAGPANEKLFF.